The 23 T cell receptor beta chains given below trace back to one sample, sequenced in a study of blood T cell repertoires in COVID-19. Produced via immunoSEQ multiplex PCR; TCRdb's table is partial and in-frame only. The repertoire holds 30,000 to 45,000 clones, with approximately 86% as singletons. The specimen was peripheral blood. The receptors come from a human donor in a cohort sampled during active COVID-19.

The chain combines TRBV6-1 with TRBJ1-5, with TRBD1 identical over 8 bases. The CDR3 is 16 amino acids. Germline CDR1 and CDR2: MNHNS and SASEGT. V shed 2 bases and J 7 bases; nucleotides not matched to a gene: 10. CDR3 protein: CASSERAGGMGQPQHF. As DNA, the CDR3 is TGTGCCAGCAGTGAAAGGGCAGGGGGCATGGGGCAGCCCCAGCATTTT.

The V and J genes are TRBV10-3 and TRBJ2-1; 7 nucleotides line up with TRBD1. The V and J ends lost 9 bases and 0 bases, in that order; junction bases with no gene match: 8. Germline CDR1 is ENHRY and CDR2 is SYGVKD. The CDR3 loop spans 15 amino acids. For the CDR3, the DNA is TGTGCCATAGCCGGACAGGAGCGCTCCTACAATGAGCAGTTCTTC. Translation gives CAIAGQERSYNEQFF.

This chain uses TRBV6-2 or TRBV6-3 with TRBJ2-1, with 8 bases fitting TRBD2. The ends lost 5 bases at V and 3 bases at J; junction bases unmatched: 6. CDR3 length equals 15 residues. Germline V gives CDR1 MNHEY, CDR2 SVGEGT. CDR3 DNA sequence: TGTGCCAGCAGTCGTAGCGGGAAGCACTACAATGAGCAGTTCTTC. Amino acids: CASSRSGKHYNEQFF.

The chain recombines TRBV11-1 with TRBJ1-1; tentative D call: TRBD1 (5 bases). This CDR3 has 16 amino acids. Per the germline V gene, CDR1 is SGHAT and CDR2 is FQDESV (reference sequence). Trimming shortened V by 3 bases and J by 5 bases, and 19 bases separated the two germline ends. Here the CDR3 reads CASSFRPLQGYTEAFF. CDR3 sequence (DNA): TGTGCCAGCAGCTTCCGGCCGCTCCAGGGATATACTGAAGCTTTCTTT. Full variable domain (remainder filled in from reference TRBV11-1 and TRBJ1-1): EAEVAQSPRYKITEKSQAVAFWCDPISGHATLYWYRQILGQGPELLVQFQDESVVDDSQLPKDRFSAERLKGVDSTLKIQPAELGDSAMYLCASSFRPLQGYTEAFFGQGTRLTVV.

By share, this clone counts as medium-sized. This CDR3 is CASSQDPGLAGPQHF. In DNA, the CDR3 is TGCGCCAGCAGCCAAGATCCGGGCCTAGCGGGGCCCCAGCATTTT. V usage is TRBV4-1 and J usage is TRBJ1-5; no firm D call. The CDR3 sequence is 15 residues long. Germline V gives CDR1 MGHRA, CDR2 YSYEKL. Trimming removed 0 bases from V and 9 bases from J, with 15 bases in between.

This rearrangement joins TRBV7-8 to TRBJ2-1; 12 bases line up with TRBD2. The CDR3 spans 15 residues. CDR1 SGHVS and CDR2 FQNEAQ come from the germline V gene. Unmatched junction bases numbered 5, after V lost 5 bases and J lost 6 bases. The CDR3 bases are TGTGCCAGCAGCCTCCTAGCGGGGGGGCGCAATGAGCAGTTCTTC. Translated, it gives CASSLLAGGRNEQFF.

The rearrangement uses TRBV6-2 or TRBV6-3 and TRBJ2-3; D may be TRBD1 (6 bases). CDR1 is MNHEY, CDR2 SVGEGT, per germline. The CDR3 spans 15 residues. Trimming removed 4 bases from V and 0 bases from J, with 11 bases in between. The CDR3 region has the DNA TGTGCCAGCAGTTGGACAGACCCTAGCACAGATACGCAGTATTTT. Encoded protein: CASSWTDPSTDTQYF.

The V and J genes are TRBV9 and TRBJ1-4; D gene uncertain. V was pared by 1 base and J by 4 bases, with 8 bases between. Germline CDR1 is SGDLS and CDR2 is YYNGEE. This CDR3 is built from 14 residues. In DNA, the CDR3 is TGTGCCAGCAGCGTACAGGCCAGTAATGAAAAACTGTTTTTT. This encodes CASSVQASNEKLFF.

The V call is TRBV4-2, the J call TRBJ2-3, with D perhaps matching TRBD2 (5 bases). Germline lookup yields CDR1 LGHNA and CDR2 YNFKEQ. This CDR3 region has 15 residues. With 1 base removed from V and 5 bases from J, the gap between germline ends came to 13 bases. DNA of the CDR3: TGTGCCAGCAGCCAAGGTGACGCGGGCAGAGATACGCAGTATTTT. It encodes CASSQGDAGRDTQYF.

The J gene is TRBJ1-2, the V gene TRBV7-9; possibly TRBD1 for D (5 bases). V lost 8 bases and J 1 base, leaving 23 bases between the germline ends. Germline CDR1 is SEHNR and CDR2 is FQNEAQ (reference sequence). This CDR3 is built from 17 residues. The CDR3 DNA is TGTGCCAGCCGCTCTGAGGGGAGGTTTAGCGTTAACTATGGCTACACCTTC. As protein: CASRSEGRFSVNYGYTF.

The DNA for the CDR3 is TGTGCCAGCACCGGGGACTACTACGAGCAGTACTTC. Amino acids: CASTGDYYEQYF. V is TRBV6-5 and J is TRBJ2-7; 7 bases fit TRBD2. The CDR3 is made up of 12 amino acids. Unmatched junction bases numbered 3, after V lost 7 bases and J lost 3 bases. Germline V lookup: CDR1 MNHEY, CDR2 SVGAGI.

In this sample, this clone turned up once. This chain connects TRBV30 to TRBJ1-1; D gene ambiguous. Germline values: CDR1 GTSNPN, CDR2 SVGIG (reference sequence). CDR3 length: 11 residues. With 0 bases removed from V and 7 bases from J, the gap between germline ends came to 6 bases. CDR3 loop: CAWSVRSEAFF. CDR3 nucleotide sequence: TGTGCCTGGAGTGTACGGAGTGAAGCTTTCTTT.

The gene calls are TRBV3-1 (or the pseudogene TRBV3-2) and TRBJ1-1; D might be TRBD1 (6 bases). Germline V CDR1 and CDR2: LGHDT, YNNKEL (reference sequence). Trimming left V 0 bases short and J 7 bases short, with 15 bases between. CDR3 length equals 15 residues. Here the CDR3 reads CASSQDSQGRHEAFF. The CDR3 coding sequence is TGTGCCAGCAGCCAAGACTCACAGGGAAGGCATGAAGCTTTCTTT.

The chain carries TRBV5-1 and TRBJ2-3, with D possibly matching TRBD2 (5 bases). This CDR3 is built from 14 residues. CDR1 SGHRS and CDR2 YFSETQ come from the germline V gene. V lost 1 base to trimming and J lost 0 bases, with 6 bases between them. CDR3 sequence (DNA): TGCGCCAGCAGCTTGCCGGGGAGCACAGATACGCAGTATTTT. Protein product: CASSLPGSTDTQYF.

This clone was seen a single time. The chain recombines TRBV11-3 with TRBJ2-1, with a weak D call TRBD2 (6 bases). The CDR3 is 13 residues long. Germline assignment: CDR1 SGHNT and CDR2 YENEEA. V was cut by 1 base and J by 12 bases, with 13 bases left in between. This CDR3 is CASSLGRTGGQFF. The CDR3 DNA reads as TGTGCCAGCAGCTTAGGACGAACCGGGGGGCAGTTCTTC. Drawing the rest from reference TRBV11-3 and TRBJ2-1, the complete variable domain is EAGVVQSPRYKIIEKKQPVAFWCNPISGHNTLYWYLQNLGQGPELLIRYENEEAVDDSQLPKDRFSAERLKGVDSTLKIQPAELGDSAVYLCASSLGRTGGQFFGPGTRLTVL.

The J gene is TRBJ1-2, the V gene TRBV4-3; 11 bases align to TRBD1. The CDR3 runs to 15 residues. The germline V gene has CDR1 LGHNA and CDR2 YSLEER. Trimming took 2 bases from V and 7 from J; bases not matched to a gene: 6. The CDR3, as DNA: TGCGCCAGCAGCCAACGGGACAGGGGGATGAGTGGCTACACCTTC. This encodes CASSQRDRGMSGYTF.

The chain uses TRBV19 and TRBJ2-3; TRBD2 agrees at 14 bases. Trimming at V came to 9 bases and at J to 6 bases, leaving 8 bases not matched to a gene. The CDR3 loop spans 15 amino acids. CDR1 LNHDA and CDR2 SQIVND come from the germline V gene (reference sequence). Here the CDR3 reads CASSTSGGAVDTQYF. DNA for the CDR3: TGTGCCAGCTCGACTAGCGGGGGGGCCGTCGATACGCAGTATTTT.

The rearrangement joins TRBV5-1 to TRBJ1-4, with TRBD1 matching over 8 bases. V dropped 0 bases and J dropped 8; count of bases not matched to a gene: 6. Germline V gene sequence: CDR1 SGHRS, CDR2 YFSETQ. The CDR3 sequence is 15 residues long. CDR3 region: CASSLGTGRDEKLFF. The CDR3 region has the DNA TGCGCCAGCAGCTTGGGGACAGGGAGAGACGAAAAACTGTTTTTT.

The chain couples TRBV5-1 to TRBJ2-1, with TRBD1 identical over 7 bases. Germline lookup yields CDR1 SGHRS and CDR2 YFSETQ. The CDR3 runs 15 residues. J lost 0 bases, V lost 4 bases, and 4 bases had no gene match. The CDR3 DNA is TGCGCCAGCAGCCCGGACAGGAGCTCCTACAATGAGCAGTTCTTC. Translating it yields CASSPDRSSYNEQFF.

This chain uses TRBV19 with TRBJ1-1; D not certain. CDR1 LNHDA and CDR2 SQIVND come from the germline V gene (reference sequence). The V gene lost 5 bases and the J gene lost 4 bases, with 11 bases spanning the gap. The CDR3 spans 13 residues. In nucleotides, the CDR3 is TGTGCCAGTAGTTCATTGAGATTCACTGAAGCTTTCTTT. The encoded protein is CASSSLRFTEAFF.

The chain joins TRBV5-6 to TRBJ1-1, with TRBD1 matching 8 bases. Trimming took 4 bases from V and 5 from J; bases not matched to a gene: 4. Germline values: CDR1 SGHDT, CDR2 YYEEEE. This CDR3 comprises 13 residues. CDR3 sequence (DNA): TGTGCCAGCAGCCCGGACAGGGCGACTGAAGCTTTCTTT. This translates into CASSPDRATEAFF.

This clone was seen more than once but under ten times. This rearrangement joins TRBV3-1 (or the pseudogene TRBV3-2) to TRBJ1-5; no firm D call. Germline CDR1 and CDR2: LGHDT and YNNKEL (reference sequence). The CDR3 is 17 amino acids. V was shortened by 4 bases and J by 0 bases, with 16 bases between the two germline ends. The CDR3 nucleotides read TGTGCCAGCAGCCCAGGCATACTCGCCAATAGCAATCAGCCCCAGCATTTT. This translates into CASSPGILANSNQPQHF.

The rearrangement joins TRBV6-5 to TRBJ2-1; D not certain. V dropped 5 bases and J dropped 1 base, with 9 bases sitting between them. This CDR3 is built from 14 residues. Germline CDR1 reads MNHEY; CDR2 reads SVGAGI. The CDR3 loop reads CASSMGLSYNEQFF. The CDR3 bases are TGTGCCAGCAGTATGGGCCTATCCTACAATGAGCAGTTCTTC.